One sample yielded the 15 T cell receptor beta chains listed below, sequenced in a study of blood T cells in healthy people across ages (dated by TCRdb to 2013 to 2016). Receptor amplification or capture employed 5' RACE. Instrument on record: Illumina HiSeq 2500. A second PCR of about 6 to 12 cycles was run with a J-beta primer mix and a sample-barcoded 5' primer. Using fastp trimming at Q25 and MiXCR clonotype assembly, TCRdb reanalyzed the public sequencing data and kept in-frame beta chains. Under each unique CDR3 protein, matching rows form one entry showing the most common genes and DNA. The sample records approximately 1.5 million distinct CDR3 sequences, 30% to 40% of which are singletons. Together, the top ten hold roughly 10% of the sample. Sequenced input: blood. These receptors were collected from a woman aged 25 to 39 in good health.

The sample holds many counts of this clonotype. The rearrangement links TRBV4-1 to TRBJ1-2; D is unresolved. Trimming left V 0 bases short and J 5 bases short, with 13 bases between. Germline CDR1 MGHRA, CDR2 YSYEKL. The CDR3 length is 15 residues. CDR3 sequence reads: CASSQEGLMMYGYTF. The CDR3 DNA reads TGCGCCAGCAGCCAAGAAGGGCTGATGATGTATGGCTACACCTTC.

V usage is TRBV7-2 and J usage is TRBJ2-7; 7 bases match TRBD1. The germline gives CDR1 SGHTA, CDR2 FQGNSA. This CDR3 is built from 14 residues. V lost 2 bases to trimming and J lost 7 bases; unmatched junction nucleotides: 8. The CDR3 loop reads CASSLSRSTGEQYF. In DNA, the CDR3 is TGTGCCAGCAGCTTATCCCGATCGACAGGGGAGCAGTACTTC.

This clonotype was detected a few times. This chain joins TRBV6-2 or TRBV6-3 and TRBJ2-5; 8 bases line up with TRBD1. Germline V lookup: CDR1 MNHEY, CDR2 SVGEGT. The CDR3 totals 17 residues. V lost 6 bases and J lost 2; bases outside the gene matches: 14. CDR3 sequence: CASSLFRQGRRQETQYF. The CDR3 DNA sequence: TGTGCCAGCAGCCTCTTTCGACAGGGGAGGCGGCAAGAGACCCAGTACTTC.

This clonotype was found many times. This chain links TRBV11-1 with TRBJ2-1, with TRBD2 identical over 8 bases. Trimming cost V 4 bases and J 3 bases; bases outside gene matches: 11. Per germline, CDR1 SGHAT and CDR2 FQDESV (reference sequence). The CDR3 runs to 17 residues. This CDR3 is CASSSFKISGDYNEQFF. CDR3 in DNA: TGTGCCAGCAGCTCCTTCAAAATTAGCGGGGACTACAATGAGCAGTTCTTC.

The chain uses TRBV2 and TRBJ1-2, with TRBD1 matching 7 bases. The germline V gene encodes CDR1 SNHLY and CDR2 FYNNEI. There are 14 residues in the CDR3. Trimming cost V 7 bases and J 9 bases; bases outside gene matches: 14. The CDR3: CASIQDRPVGSYTF. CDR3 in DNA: TGTGCCAGCATCCAGGACAGGCCCGTTGGGAGCTACACCTTC.

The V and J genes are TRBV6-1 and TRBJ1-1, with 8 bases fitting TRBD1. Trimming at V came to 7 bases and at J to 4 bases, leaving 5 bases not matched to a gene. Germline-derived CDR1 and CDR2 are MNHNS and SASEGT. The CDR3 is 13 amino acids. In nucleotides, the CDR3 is TGTGCCAGCACCATGGGACAGGCCACTGAAGCTTTCTTT. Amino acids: CASTMGQATEAFF.

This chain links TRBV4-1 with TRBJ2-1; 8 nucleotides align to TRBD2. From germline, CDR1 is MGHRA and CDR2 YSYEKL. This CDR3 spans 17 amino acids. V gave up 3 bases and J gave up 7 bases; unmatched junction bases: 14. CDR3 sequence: CASSQHGGGSPRNEQFF. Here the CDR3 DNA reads TGCGCCAGCAGCCAGCATGGCGGGGGGTCCCCCCGGAATGAGCAGTTCTTC.

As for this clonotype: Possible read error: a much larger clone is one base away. The CDR3 DNA reads as TGTGCCAGCAGCTCAGACATTGAGCCGGATTTCTACACCTTC. Translating gives CASSSDIEPDFYTF. This sequence joins TRBV7-2 and TRBJ1-2; no firm D call. This CDR3 spans 14 amino acids. The V and J ends lost 4 bases and 10 bases respectively, with 19 bases between them. CDR1 is SGHTA and CDR2 is FQGNSA in the germline V gene.

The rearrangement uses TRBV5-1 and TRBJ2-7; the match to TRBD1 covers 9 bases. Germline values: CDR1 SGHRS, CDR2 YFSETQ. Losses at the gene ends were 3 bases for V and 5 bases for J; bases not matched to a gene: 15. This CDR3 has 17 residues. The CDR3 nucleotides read TGCGCCAGCAGCTCGGGACAGGGTACCTATCGGGAGGACGAGCAGTACTTC. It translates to CASSSGQGTYREDEQYF. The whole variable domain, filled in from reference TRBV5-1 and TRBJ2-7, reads KAGVTQTPRYLIKTRGQQVTLSCSPISGHRSVSWYQQTPGQGLQFLFEYFSETQRNKGNFPGRFSGRQFSNSRSEMNVSTLELGDSALYLCASSSGQGTYREDEQYFGPGTRLTVT.

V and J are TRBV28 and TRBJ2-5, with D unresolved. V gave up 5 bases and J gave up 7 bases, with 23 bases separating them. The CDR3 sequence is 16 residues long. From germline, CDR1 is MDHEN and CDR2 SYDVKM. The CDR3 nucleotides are TGTGCCAGCAGTCCCCGACCAGACGCTTGGAGTTGGACCCAGTACTTC. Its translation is CASSPRPDAWSWTQYF.

CDR3 loop: CASSELRTGANSPLHF. For the CDR3, the DNA is TGTGCCAGCAGTGAATTAAGGACAGGGGCTAATTCACCCCTCCACTTT. V gene TRBV25-1 combines with J gene TRBJ1-6; 9 bases fit TRBD1. With V trimmed by 1 base and J by 6 bases, 4 bases remained unmatched. The CDR3 length is 16 residues. Germline V gene lookup returns CDR1 MGHDK and CDR2 SYGVNS.

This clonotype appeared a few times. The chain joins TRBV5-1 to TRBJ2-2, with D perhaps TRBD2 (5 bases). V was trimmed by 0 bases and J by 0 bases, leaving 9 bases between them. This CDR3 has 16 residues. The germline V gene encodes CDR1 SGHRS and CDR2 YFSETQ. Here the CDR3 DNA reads TGCGCCAGCAGCTTGGGACTATTCGCGAACACCGGGGAGCTGTTTTTT. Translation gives CASSLGLFANTGELFF.

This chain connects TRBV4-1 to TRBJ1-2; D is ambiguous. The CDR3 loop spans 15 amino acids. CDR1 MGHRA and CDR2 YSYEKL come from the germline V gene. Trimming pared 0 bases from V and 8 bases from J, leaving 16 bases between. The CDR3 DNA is TGCGCCAGCAGCCAAGAGAAGGCGGTCCGTGTAGGCTACACCTTC. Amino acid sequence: CASSQEKAVRVGYTF.

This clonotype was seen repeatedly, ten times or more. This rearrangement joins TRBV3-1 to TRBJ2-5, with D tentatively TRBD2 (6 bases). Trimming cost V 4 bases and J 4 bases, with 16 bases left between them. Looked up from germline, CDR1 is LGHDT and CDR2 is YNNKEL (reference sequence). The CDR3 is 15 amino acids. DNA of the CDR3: TGTGCCAGCAGCCGCCGTGGGGGGTCTTCAGAGACCCAGTACTTC. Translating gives CASSRRGGSSETQYF.

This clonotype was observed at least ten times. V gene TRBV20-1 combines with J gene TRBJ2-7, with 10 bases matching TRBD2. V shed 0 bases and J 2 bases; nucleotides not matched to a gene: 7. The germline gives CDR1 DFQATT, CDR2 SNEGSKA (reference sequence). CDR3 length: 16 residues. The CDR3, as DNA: TGCAGTGCTAGAGATCTTCTAGCGGGGGTCACCTACGAGCAGTACTTC. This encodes CSARDLLAGVTYEQYF.